This TCR beta chain comes out of a study of blood T cell repertoires in COVID-19. The overall study: Samples taken during acute and convalescent COVID-19 were collected in the United States, Italy and Spain. The analysed material was cDNA or gDNA that came from T cells, B-cell-depleted T cells, or PBMCs.

From germline, CDR1 is SGHNT and CDR2 YYREEE (reference sequence). J lost 4 bases, V lost 4 bases, and 8 bases had no gene match. The CDR3 extends over 15 amino acids. Authors' processing steps: Amplified reference gene primers provided the basis for estimating nucleated cell counts. TCRdb's table, derived via immunoSEQ multiplex PCR, lists solely in-frame clones and lacks some. V, J and clone size reflect that table, while D and trimming were determined from the DNA. The sample shows hundreds of thousands of clones, roughly 90% of them seen only once. This clone has only one observation. The TCR was taken from a man aged 60 to 69 who had recovered from COVID-19. What was sequenced was peripheral blood. The chain links TRBV5-4 to TRBJ1-2; TRBD1 agrees at 9 bases. CDR3 bases: TGTGCCAGCAGCCCATGGACAGGGGTGGCCTATGGCTACACCTTC. It is translated as CASSPWTGVAYGYTF. Looking up the rest from reference TRBV5-4 and TRBJ1-2 gives the full variable domain: ETGVTQSPTHLIKTRGQQVTLRCSSQSGHNTVSWYQQALGQGPQFIFQYYREEENGRGNFPPRFSGLQFPNYSSELNVNALELDDSALYLCASSPWTGVAYGYTFGSGTRLTVV.